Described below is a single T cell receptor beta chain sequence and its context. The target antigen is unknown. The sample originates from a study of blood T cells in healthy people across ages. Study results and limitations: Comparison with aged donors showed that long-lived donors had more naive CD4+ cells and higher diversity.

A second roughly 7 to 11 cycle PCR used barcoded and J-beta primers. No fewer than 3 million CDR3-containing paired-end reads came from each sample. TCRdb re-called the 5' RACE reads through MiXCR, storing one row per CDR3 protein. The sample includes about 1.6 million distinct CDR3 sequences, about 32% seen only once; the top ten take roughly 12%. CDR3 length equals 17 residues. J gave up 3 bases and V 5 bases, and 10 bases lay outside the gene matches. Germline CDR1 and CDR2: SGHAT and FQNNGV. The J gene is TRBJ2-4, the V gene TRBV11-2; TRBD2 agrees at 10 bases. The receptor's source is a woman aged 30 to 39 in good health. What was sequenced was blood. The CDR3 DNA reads TGTGCCAGCAGCGCCCAGCGGGAGGGCCGTCTCAAAAACATTCAGTACTTC. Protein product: CASSAQREGRLKNIQYF. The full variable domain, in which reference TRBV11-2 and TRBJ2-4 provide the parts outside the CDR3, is EAGVAQSPRYKIIEKRQSVAFWCNPISGHATLYWYQQILGQGPKLLIQFQNNGVVDDSQLPKDRFSAERLKGVDSTLKIQPAKLEDSAVYLCASSAQREGRLKNIQYFGAGTRLSVL.